A selection of T cell receptor beta chains follows, all from one sample in a study of shared clonotypes between healthy human individuals. Here immunoSEQ multiplex PCR was the method, and the copy in TCRdb shows in-frame clones only, minus some. The repertoire includes hundreds of thousands of clones, about two thirds of them detected once, and about 1.7% sits in the top ten. Material for sequencing was memory CD4+ T cells sorted from blood. These TCRs come from a woman aged 30 to 39 in good health. CDR3s leave out the opening cysteine and the closing phenylalanine or tryptophan.

v_call	j_call	cdr3_aa
TRBV18	TRBJ1-3	ASSPLGEGVGNTIY
TRBV12-5	TRBJ2-7	ASGLAGVSVYEQY
TRBV28	TRBJ1-5	ASSLFALRDRGTVEGIGNQPQH
TRBV28	TRBJ1-5	ASSLIGGRNQPQH
TRBV2	TRBJ2-1	ASSEFRYNEQF
TRBV18	TRBJ2-7	ASSNGLAGVYEQY
TRBV7-9	TRBJ1-3	ASSLDPGRDGNTIY
TRBV14	TRBJ1-1	ASSPSWGGNTEAF
TRBV10-3	TRBJ2-7	AIGDRGGTYEQY
TRBV7-2	TRBJ2-1	ASSLRGPNEQF
TRBV5-1	TRBJ1-1	ASSLVAGSLNTEAF
TRBV5-1	TRBJ2-5	ASSLNRAGGETQY
TRBV7-9	TRBJ2-7	ASSRDRAYEQY
TRBV2	TRBJ2-7	ASSVNRGSYEQY
TRBV7-2	TRBJ2-7	ASSLGTGNYEQY
TRBV6-5	TRBJ2-5	ASSLNRGAQY
TRBV18	TRBJ2-7	ASSLGESYEQY
TRBV5-1	TRBJ2-5	ASSERKETQY
TRBV13	TRBJ2-2	ASSSPGQGASGELF
TRBV7-3	TRBJ2-1	ASSLSRTPDYNEQF
TRBV7-9	TRBJ1-1	ASSFSGDTEAF
TRBV29-1	TRBJ1-1	SVLPRNTEAF
TRBV4-1	TRBJ2-1	ASSQDRVSVYEQF
TRBV6-5	TRBJ2-4	ASSLTVAKNIQY
TRBV7-2	TRBJ1-1	ASSSQGAGTEAF
TRBV6-5	TRBJ2-1	ASRDFQREGGEF
TRBV5-1	TRBJ1-1	ASSFMAPRPNTEAF
TRBV5-1	TRBJ2-5	ASSQGQGLGTETQY
TRBV6-1	TRBJ2-3	ASTRGAGGGDTQY
TRBV2	TRBJ1-2	ASSGGPNYGYT
TRBV19	TRBJ1-2	ASSIDRASSGYT
TRBV28	TRBJ1-1	ASSLGASYTEAF
TRBV11-2	TRBJ1-2	ASSPRQGAVSGYT
TRBV6-1	TRBJ2-2	ASGTGVTGELF
TRBV7-8	TRBJ1-5	ASSPSRNQPQH
TRBV29-1	TRBJ1-4	SVEVSVGTGLF
TRBV5-6	TRBJ1-5	ASSITGGRLDQPQH
TRBV7-9	TRBJ2-3	ASSLTGGTDTQY
TRBV14	TRBJ2-3	ASSRRPQVGADTQY
TRBV28	TRBJ2-3	ASSYGLAGSTDTQY
TRBV10-3	TRBJ2-1	ATGTDYEQF
TRBV27	TRBJ2-7	ASSYRGLEQY
TRBV30	TRBJ1-3	AWSGKGVVSGNTIY
TRBV28	TRBJ2-7	ASSLLAVADEQY
TRBV5-5	TRBJ1-2	ASSFSLRALNYGYT
TRBV9	TRBJ2-2	ASSVRQGANTGELF
TRBV10-1	TRBJ1-2	ASGTGTGISGYT
TRBV4-1	TRBJ2-6	ASSQVHRSSGANVLT
TRBV10-2	TRBJ2-5	AASGEGETQY